This entry lists 12 T cell receptor beta chains sequenced from one sample in a study of CD8+CD57+ T cells in acquired aplastic anemia. Both TCR beta VDJ combination and CDR3 sequence profiling were carried out. Genomic DNA was the template for this profiling. TCRdb called the reads again in MiXCR, with one record for every CDR3 protein. The sample contains about 420,000 distinct CDR3 sequences, 55% to 70% of which appear only once. Sequencing was carried out using sorted CD4+, CD8+, or CD8+CD57+ T cells (not recorded which) from PBMCs. The receptor source for this set is a human donor in good health, serving as a control.

For this clonotype: Being one base from a much bigger clone, this may be a read error. The chain employs TRBV5-6 and TRBJ2-1; D remains ambiguous. Germline assignment: CDR1 SGHDT and CDR2 YYEEEE. Trimming shortened V by 3 bases and J by 4 bases, and 11 bases separated the two germline ends. The CDR3 totals 14 residues. The CDR3 reads CASSSVWQYNEQFF. The CDR3 DNA reads as TGTGCCAGCAGCTCGGTTTGGCAGTACAATGAGCAGTTCTTC.

This clonotype was recorded at least ten times. The V gene is TRBV20-1, the J gene TRBJ2-7; D gene ambiguous. There are 15 residues in the CDR3. Germline-derived CDR1 and CDR2 are DFQATT and SNEGSKA (reference sequence). V was shortened by 5 bases and J by 2 bases, with 19 bases between the two germline ends. For the CDR3, the DNA is TGCAGTGCTGGCCGACGACCCAGAGGAGCCTACGAGCAGTACTTC. This encodes CSAGRRPRGAYEQYF.

CDR3 sequence reads: CASSSGQTDGYTF. The CDR3 DNA is TGTGCCAGCAGCTCGGGACAGACAGATGGCTACACCTTC. The chain couples TRBV11-1 to TRBJ1-2, with 7 positions matching TRBD1. Trimming took 4 bases from V and 6 from J; bases not matched to a gene: 5. CDR3 length: 13 amino acids. CDR1 SGHAT and CDR2 FQDESV come from the germline V gene (reference sequence).

This clonotype was detected ten times or more. The chain employs TRBV20-1 and TRBJ2-7; 11 bases agree with TRBD2. The V and J ends lost 3 bases and 4 bases, in that order; junction bases with no gene match: 8. CDR3 length: 15 amino acids. Per germline, CDR1 DFQATT and CDR2 SNEGSKA (reference sequence). The CDR3 sequence is CSASVIAGGLYEQYF. The CDR3 DNA follows: TGCAGTGCTAGTGTGATAGCGGGGGGGCTTTACGAGCAGTACTTC.

This clonotype was detected once. The final CDR3 position lacks the conserved phenylalanine or tryptophan, pointing to a likely read error. It is unclear where the CDR3 begins or ends on the DNA, so no DNA is shown, and the CDR3 is as TCRdb lists it. The gene calls are TRBV7-8 and TRBJ1-3; whether TRBD1, the table's D call, matches the DNA was not checked. Germline values: CDR1 SGHVS, CDR2 FQNEAQ. A total of 12 residues make up the CDR3, ends included. The chain's CDR3 is CASSSGGGDSTE.

This clonotype occurred many times. The rearrangement uses TRBV30 and TRBJ1-1; no firm D call. CDR1 is GTSNPN and CDR2 is SVGIG in the germline V gene (reference sequence). The CDR3 covers 11 residues. V lost 5 bases and J 4 bases, leaving 8 bases between the germline ends. CDR3 coding DNA: TGTGCCTGGGCCCCATCCACTGAAGCTTTCTTT. The encoded protein is CAWAPSTEAFF.

A note on this clonotype: The junction differs from germline at one of its ends, possibly a read error. The chain employs TRBV7-7 and TRBJ2-7; TRBD2 agrees at 8 bases. Per germline, CDR1 SSHAT and CDR2 FNYEAQ (reference sequence). The CDR3 loop spans 15 amino acids. As DNA, the CDR3 is TGTGCTAGCAGCTTAGCGTCAGGGCGGGGGGCCCCCAATTACTTC. It yields the protein CASSLASGRGAPNYF. The full variable domain, its missing parts supplied by reference TRBV7-7 and TRBJ2-7, is GAGVSQSPRYKVTKRGQDVTLRCDPISSHATLYWYQQALGQGPEFLTYFNYEAQPDKSGLPSDRFSAERPEGSISTLTIQRTEQRDSAMYRCASSLASGRGAPNYFGPGTRLTVT.

There are many counts of this clonotype. J is TRBJ2-3 and V is TRBV4-3; D is ambiguous. Germline V CDR1 and CDR2: LGHNA, YSLEER. Between the trimmed V and J ends, which lost 0 bases and 0 bases, there was a span of 7 bases. The CDR3 runs to 15 residues. The chain's CDR3 is CASSQDSASTDTQYF. In DNA form, the CDR3 reads TGCGCCAGCAGCCAAGATTCAGCTAGCACAGATACGCAGTATTTT.

At least ten counts were recorded for this clonotype. This chain links TRBV5-1 with TRBJ2-5; tentatively, D is TRBD1 (6 bases). V lost 4 bases and J lost 1, with 11 bases in between. The CDR3 is 14 amino acids. Germline CDR1 SGHRS, CDR2 YFSETQ. The CDR3 here is CASSTTGLQETQYF. CDR3 sequence (DNA): TGCGCCAGCAGCACCACAGGGCTCCAAGAGACCCAGTACTTC. Looking up the rest from reference TRBV5-1 and TRBJ2-5 gives the full variable domain: KAGVTQTPRYLIKTRGQQVTLSCSPISGHRSVSWYQQTPGQGLQFLFEYFSETQRNKGNFPGRFSGRQFSNSRSEMNVSTLELGDSALYLCASSTTGLQETQYFGPGTRLLVL.

This chain joins TRBV7-2 and TRBJ2-7; 11 bases are shared with TRBD1. The CDR3 is made up of 18 amino acids. V shed 1 base and J 1 base; nucleotides not matched to a gene: 9. Germline assignment: CDR1 SGHTA and CDR2 FQGNSA. The CDR3 reads CASSLGPGQGDQSYEQYF. The DNA for the CDR3 is TGTGCCAGCAGCTTAGGTCCGGGACAGGGGGACCAATCCTACGAGCAGTACTTC.

This clonotype was detected a few times. The chain has TRBV30 and TRBJ1-2; D remains ambiguous. Germline CDR1 and CDR2: GTSNPN and SVGIG (reference sequence). The CDR3 has 15 residues. V lost 0 bases and J 0 bases, leaving 11 bases between the germline ends. The CDR3 loop is CAWSVLQFTNYGYTF. The CDR3 DNA follows: TGTGCCTGGAGTGTACTACAGTTCACTAACTATGGCTACACCTTC.

The rearrangement uses TRBV15 and TRBJ2-3; D not certain. The V and J ends lost 8 bases and 1 base respectively, with 10 bases between them. Germline lookup yields CDR1 LNHNV and CDR2 YYDKDF (reference sequence). CDR3 size: 13 residues. DNA of the CDR3: TGTGCCACCTCTTACACTCGCACAGATACGCAGTATTTT. This translates into CATSYTRTDTQYF.